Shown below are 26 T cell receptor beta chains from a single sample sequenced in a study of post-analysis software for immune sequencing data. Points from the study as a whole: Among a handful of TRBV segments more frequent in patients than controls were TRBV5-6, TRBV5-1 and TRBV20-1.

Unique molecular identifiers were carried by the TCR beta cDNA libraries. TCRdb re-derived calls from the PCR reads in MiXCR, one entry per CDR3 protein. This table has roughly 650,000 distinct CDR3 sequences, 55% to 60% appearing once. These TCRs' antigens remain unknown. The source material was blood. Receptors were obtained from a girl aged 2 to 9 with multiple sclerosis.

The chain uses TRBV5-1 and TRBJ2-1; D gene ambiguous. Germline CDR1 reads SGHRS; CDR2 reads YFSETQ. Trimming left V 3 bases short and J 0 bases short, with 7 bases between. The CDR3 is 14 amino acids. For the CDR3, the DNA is TGCGCCAGCAGCTACCTTGGCTCCTACAATGAGCAGTTCTTC. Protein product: CASSYLGSYNEQFF.

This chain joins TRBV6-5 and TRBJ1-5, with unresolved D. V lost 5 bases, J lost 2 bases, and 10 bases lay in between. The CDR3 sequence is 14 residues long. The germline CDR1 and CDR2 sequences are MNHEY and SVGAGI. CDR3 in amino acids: CASSLSAGNQPQHF. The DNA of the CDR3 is TGTGCCAGCAGTCTCAGCGCCGGCAATCAGCCCCAGCATTTT.

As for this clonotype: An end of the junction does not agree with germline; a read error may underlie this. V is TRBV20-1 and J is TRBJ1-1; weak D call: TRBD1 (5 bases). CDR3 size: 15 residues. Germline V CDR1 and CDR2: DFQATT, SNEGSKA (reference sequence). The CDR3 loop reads CSARGLGGVNTEAFF. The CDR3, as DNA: TGTAGTGCTAGAGGGCTCGGGGGGGTGAACACTGAAGCTTTCTTT.

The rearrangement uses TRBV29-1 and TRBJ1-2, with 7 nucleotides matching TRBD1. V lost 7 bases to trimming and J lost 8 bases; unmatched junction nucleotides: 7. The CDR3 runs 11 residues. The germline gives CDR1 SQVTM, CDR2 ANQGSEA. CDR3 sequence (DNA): TGCAGCGCAGACAGGGTGAGAGGCTACACCTTC. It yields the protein CSADRVRGYTF.

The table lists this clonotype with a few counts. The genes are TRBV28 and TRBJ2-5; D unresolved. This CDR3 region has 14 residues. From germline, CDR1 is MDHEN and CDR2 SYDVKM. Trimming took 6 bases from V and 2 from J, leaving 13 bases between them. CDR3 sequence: CASSWAQHQETQYF. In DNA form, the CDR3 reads TGTGCCAGCAGCTGGGCACAGCATCAAGAGACCCAGTACTTC.

The CDR3 reads CASSLFPLGYTEAFF. In nucleotides, the CDR3 is TGTGCCAGCAGCTTATTCCCCCTGGGGTACACTGAAGCTTTCTTT. The V gene is TRBV7-9, the J gene TRBJ1-1; D is uncertain. The V end lost 2 bases, the J end lost 3 bases, and 13 bases lay between the germline ends. The germline V gene has CDR1 SEHNR and CDR2 FQNEAQ (reference sequence). The CDR3 is made up of 15 amino acids.

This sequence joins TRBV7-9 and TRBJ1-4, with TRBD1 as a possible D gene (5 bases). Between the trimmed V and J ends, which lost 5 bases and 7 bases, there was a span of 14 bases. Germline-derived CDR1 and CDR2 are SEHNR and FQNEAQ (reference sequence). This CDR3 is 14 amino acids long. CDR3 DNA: TGTGCCAGCAGCCATCGGGGCCTGGCTGAAAAACTGTTTTTT. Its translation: CASSHRGLAEKLFF.

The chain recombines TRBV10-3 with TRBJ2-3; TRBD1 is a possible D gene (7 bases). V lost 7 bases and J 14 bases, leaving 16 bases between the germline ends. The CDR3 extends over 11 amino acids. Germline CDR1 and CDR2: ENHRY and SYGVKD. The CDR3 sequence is CAIMEGAILYF. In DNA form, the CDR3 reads TGTGCCATCATGGAGGGGGCGATTCTGTATTTT.

This chain's CDR3 is CASSPRQGNEQYF. The DNA of the CDR3 is TGCGCCAGCAGCCCACGACAGGGAAACGAGCAGTACTTC. The chain couples TRBV5-1 to TRBJ2-7; TRBD1 aligns across 7 bases. V was pared by 4 bases and J by 5 bases, with 6 bases of the junction left unmatched. This CDR3 is built from 13 residues. Germline lookup yields CDR1 SGHRS and CDR2 YFSETQ.

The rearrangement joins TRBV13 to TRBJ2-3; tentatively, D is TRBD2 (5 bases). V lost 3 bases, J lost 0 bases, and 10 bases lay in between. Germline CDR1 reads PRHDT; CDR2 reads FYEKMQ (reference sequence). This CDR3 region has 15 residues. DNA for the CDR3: TGTGCCAGCAGCTTGAAGCGGTTAAGCACAGATACGCAGTATTTT. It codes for CASSLKRLSTDTQYF.

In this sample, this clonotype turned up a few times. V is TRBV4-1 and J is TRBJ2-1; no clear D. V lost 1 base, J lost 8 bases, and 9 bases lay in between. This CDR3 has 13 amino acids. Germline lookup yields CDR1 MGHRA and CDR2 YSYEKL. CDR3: CASSQVGNHEQFF. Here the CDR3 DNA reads TGCGCCAGCAGCCAAGTGGGGAACCATGAGCAGTTCTTC.

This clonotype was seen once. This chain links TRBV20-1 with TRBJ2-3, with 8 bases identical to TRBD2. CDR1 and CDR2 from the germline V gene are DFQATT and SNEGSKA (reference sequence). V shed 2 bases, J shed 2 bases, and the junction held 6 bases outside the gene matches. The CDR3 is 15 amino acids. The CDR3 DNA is TGCAGTGCTAGAAAACGGGGGGGTCTCACAGATACGCAGTATTTT. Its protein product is CSARKRGGLTDTQYF.

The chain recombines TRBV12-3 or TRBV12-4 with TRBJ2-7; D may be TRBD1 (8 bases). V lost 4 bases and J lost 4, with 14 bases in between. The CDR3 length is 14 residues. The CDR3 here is CASSYRGGEYEQYF. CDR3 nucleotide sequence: TGTGCCAGCAGTTACAGGGGGGGGGAATACGAGCAGTACTTC.

The CDR3 here is CASSSLTTYEQYF. CDR3 bases: TGTGCCAGCAGTTCTTTGACAACTTACGAGCAGTACTTC. This rearrangement joins TRBV12-3 or TRBV12-4 to TRBJ2-1; D is undetermined. The DNA end favors TRBJ2-7, so the J call may be wrong. The CDR3 contains 13 residues.

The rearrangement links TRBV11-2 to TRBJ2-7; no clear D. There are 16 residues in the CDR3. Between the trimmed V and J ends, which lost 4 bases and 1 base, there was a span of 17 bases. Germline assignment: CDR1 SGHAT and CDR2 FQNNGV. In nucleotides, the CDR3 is TGTGCCAGCAGCTCGTTATTCGACGAAGCGTCCTACGAGCAGTACTTC. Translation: CASSSLFDEASYEQYF. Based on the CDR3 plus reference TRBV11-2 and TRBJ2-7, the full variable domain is EAGVAQSPRYKIIEKRQSVAFWCNPISGHATLYWYQQILGQGPKLLIQFQNNGVVDDSQLPKDRFSAERLKGVDSTLKIQPAKLEDSAVYLCASSSLFDEASYEQYFGPGTRLTVT.

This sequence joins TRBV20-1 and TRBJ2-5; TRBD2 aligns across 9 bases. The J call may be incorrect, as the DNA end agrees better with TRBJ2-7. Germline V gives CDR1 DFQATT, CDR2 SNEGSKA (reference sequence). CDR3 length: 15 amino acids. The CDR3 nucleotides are TGCAGTGCTAGAGATGCGGGAGGGAAACAGTACGAGCAGTACTTC. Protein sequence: CSARDAGGKQYEQYF.

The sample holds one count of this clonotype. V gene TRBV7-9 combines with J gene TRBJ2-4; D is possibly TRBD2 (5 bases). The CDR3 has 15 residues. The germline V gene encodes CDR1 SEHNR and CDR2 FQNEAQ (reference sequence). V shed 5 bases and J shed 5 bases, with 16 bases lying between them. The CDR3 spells CASSPLLAGENIQYF. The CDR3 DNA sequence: TGTGCCAGCAGCCCACTCCTAGCCGGAGAAAACATTCAGTACTTC.

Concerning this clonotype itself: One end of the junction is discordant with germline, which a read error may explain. CDR3 in DNA: TGCAGTGCTGGAGATAAACTCGGGGTCTTCAATGAGCAGTTCTTC. This gives the protein CSAGDKLGVFNEQFF. This chain connects TRBV20-1 to TRBJ2-1, with D perhaps TRBD2 (5 bases). The germline V gene encodes CDR1 DFQATT and CDR2 SNEGSKA (reference sequence). The CDR3 totals 15 residues.

CDR3 nucleotides: TGTGCCAGCAGCTCCAATGGACAGGGGACAGATACGCAGTATTTT. Encoded protein: CASSSNGQGTDTQYF. This chain uses TRBV7-2 with TRBJ2-3, with 9 nucleotides matching TRBD1. Germline values: CDR1 SGHTA, CDR2 FQGNSA. The CDR3 extends over 15 amino acids. With 4 bases clipped from V and 3 bases from J, the junction kept 5 bases outside the gene matches.

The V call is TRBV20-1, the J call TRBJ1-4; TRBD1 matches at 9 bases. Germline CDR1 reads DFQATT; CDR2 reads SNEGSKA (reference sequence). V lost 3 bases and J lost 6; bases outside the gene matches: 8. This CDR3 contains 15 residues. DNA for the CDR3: TGCAGTGCTAGCTACTACAGGGGGCAGTATGAAAAACTGTTTTTT. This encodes CSASYYRGQYEKLFF.

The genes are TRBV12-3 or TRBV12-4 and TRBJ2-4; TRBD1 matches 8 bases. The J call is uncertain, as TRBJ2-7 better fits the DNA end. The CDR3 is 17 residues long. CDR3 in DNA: TGTGCCAGCAGTTTACAGATCCCCAGGGGGCTGGGATACGAGCAGTACTTC. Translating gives CASSLQIPRGLGYEQYF.

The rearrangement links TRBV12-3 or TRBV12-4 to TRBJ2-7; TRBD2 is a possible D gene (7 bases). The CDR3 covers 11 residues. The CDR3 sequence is CASGTSYEQYF. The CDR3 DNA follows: TGTGCGAGCGGGACATCCTACGAGCAGTACTTC.

CDR3 residues: CSARDGRSPEQFF. The CDR3 coding sequence is TGCAGTGCTAGAGACGGACGGAGCCCAGAGCAGTTCTTC. The chain employs TRBV20-1 and TRBJ2-1; D is unclear. Germline CDR1 and CDR2: DFQATT and SNEGSKA (reference sequence). This CDR3 spans 13 amino acids. V gave up 0 bases and J gave up 10 bases, with 13 bases separating them.

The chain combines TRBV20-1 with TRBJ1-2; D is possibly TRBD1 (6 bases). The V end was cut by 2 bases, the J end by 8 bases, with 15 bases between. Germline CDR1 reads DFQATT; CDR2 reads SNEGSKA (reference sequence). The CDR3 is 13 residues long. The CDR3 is CSARQGGTGGYTF. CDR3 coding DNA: TGCAGTGCTAGACAAGGGGGGACCGGGGGCTACACCTTC.

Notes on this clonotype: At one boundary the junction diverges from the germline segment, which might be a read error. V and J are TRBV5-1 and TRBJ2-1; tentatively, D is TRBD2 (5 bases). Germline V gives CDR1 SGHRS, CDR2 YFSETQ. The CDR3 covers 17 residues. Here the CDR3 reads CAGSLRPGSGLYNEQFF. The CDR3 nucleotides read TGCGCCGGCAGCTTAAGGCCGGGATCAGGCCTTTACAATGAGCAGTTCTTC. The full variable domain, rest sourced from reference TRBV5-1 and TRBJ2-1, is KAGVTQTPRYLIKTRGQQVTLSCSPISGHRSVSWYQQTPGQGLQFLFEYFSETQRNKGNFPGRFSGRQFSNSRSEMNVSTLELGDSALYLCAGSLRPGSGLYNEQFFGPGTRLTVL.

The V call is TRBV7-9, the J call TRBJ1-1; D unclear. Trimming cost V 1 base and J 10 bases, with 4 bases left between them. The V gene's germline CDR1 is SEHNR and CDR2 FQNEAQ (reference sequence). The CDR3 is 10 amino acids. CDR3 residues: CASSLGVAFF. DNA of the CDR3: TGTGCCAGCAGCTTAGGGGTAGCTTTCTTT.